The subject of this entry is one TCR beta chain. The count of this clone is one. This receptor's antigen is unknown. Base qualities were left out, and no much larger clone turns up one base away. Each collaborating institution followed its own protocols to collect whole blood in K2EDTA tubes. For TCRbeta analysis, collaborators shipped samples in one of three forms: frozen whole blood, isolated PBMCs, or DNA extracted from either of those sample types. The data stem from a study of blood T cell repertoires in COVID-19 (TCRdb year 2020). In the study overall: Samples covering the acute and convalescent phases of COVID-19 were provided by collaborators in the United States, Italy and Spain. The prospective study material was composed of cDNA or gDNA derived from T cells, B-cell-depleted T cells, or PBMCs. Subjects who had been exposed to COVID-19, were actively infected with it, or had recovered from it provided the deeply sampled blood TCRbeta repertoires that made up the dataset. The repertoires were made available in a free public database intended to serve as a resource for research on the immune response to SARS-CoV-2. The samples were drawn from the first 160 participants of the ongoing ImmuneRACE study and from 1,254 subjects provided by 6 global collaborators. Sample metadata almost always included a de-identified subject ID, COVID-19 status, age in years and sex. Where HLA class I and class II types were available, the types were taken from metadata supplied by the sample provider, not from assay-based typing.

TCRbeta CDR3 regions were amplified from genomic DNA using the immunoSEQ Assay, a bias-controlled multiplex PCR. Per the source publication's procedure: The number of nucleated cells in each sample was estimated from the amplification of reference gene primers within the assay. To quantify the absolute abundance of each unique TCRbeta CDR3 rearrangement, sequence reads were collapsed and filtered. Productive Simpson clonality was computed per sample as the square root of Simpson's diversity index over productive rearrangements. TCRdb took over this immuneACCESS table, retaining in-frame rearrangements with V and J assigned. Such tables are incomplete; in checked studies, under half of the missing clones stem from an unresolved V gene, and the remainder is unexplained. Clone size and the V and J calls come from that table; the DNA yielded D and trimming. The sample table lists roughly 190,000 clones, 80% to 90% of them with a count of one. The top ten hold roughly a fifth of the sample.

V is pared back by 3 bases and J by 0 bases, with 7 bases lying between the germline termini. The CDR3 starts with the cysteine, ends with the phenylalanine, and has 15 residues. Only the CDR3 DNA is retained, 45 bases long and in frame from the first base. CDR1 SGHRS and CDR2 YFSETQ were looked up in the germline V gene. The full study reports these points: How much clinical and demographic metadata was included differed by source and by participant, and the metadata was provided uncurated.

The V gene is TRBV5-1 and the J gene is TRBJ2-6; confidence is insufficient to name the D gene. Sequencing used peripheral blood. This receptor was obtained from a human donor in a cohort sampled during active COVID-19. In nucleotide form, the sequence is TGCGCCAGCAGCTCGTACGGCTCTGGGGCCAACGTCCTGACTTTC. Its translation reads: CASSSYGSGANVLTF.